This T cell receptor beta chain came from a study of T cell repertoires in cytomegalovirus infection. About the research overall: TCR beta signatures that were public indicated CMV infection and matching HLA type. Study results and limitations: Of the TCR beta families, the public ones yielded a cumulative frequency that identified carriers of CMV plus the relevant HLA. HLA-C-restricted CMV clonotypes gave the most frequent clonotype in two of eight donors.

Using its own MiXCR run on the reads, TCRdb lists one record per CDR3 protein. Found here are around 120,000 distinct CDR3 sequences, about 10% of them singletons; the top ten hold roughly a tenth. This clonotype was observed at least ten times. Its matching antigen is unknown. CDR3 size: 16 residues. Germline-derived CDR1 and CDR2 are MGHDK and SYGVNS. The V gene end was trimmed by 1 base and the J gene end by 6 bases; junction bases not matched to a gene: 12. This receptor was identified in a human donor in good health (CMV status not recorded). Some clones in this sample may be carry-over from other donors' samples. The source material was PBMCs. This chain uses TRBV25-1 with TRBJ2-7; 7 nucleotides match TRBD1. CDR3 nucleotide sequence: TGTGCCAGCAGTGAATTGGTACAGGGGTCAATTCGCGAGCAGTACTTC. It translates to CASSELVQGSIREQYF.